The sequence of this TCR beta chain was determined in a study of T cell clones after liver transplantation (dated by TCRdb to the late 2010s). As for the study more broadly: The samples were obtained from ITN030ST, a randomized trial that attempted immunosuppression withdrawal within 2 years after liver transplantation. Blood samples were collected pre-transplant, pre-randomization before withdrawal, and post-randomization after either full withdrawal or failed withdrawal. Third party-reactive TCRbeta sequences were also identified from pre-transplant MLRs to serve as an antigen-independent comparator for donor-reactive sequences. The subjects received no induction therapy and were kept on standard immunosuppression until randomization at 12-24 months post-transplant. After a pre-transplant mixed lymphocyte reaction, TCRbeta sequencing was used to pinpoint donor-reactive T cell clones, which were subsequently tracked in post-transplant blood. Of the eight recipients, three were HCV-positive, while the remaining recipients had been transplanted for non-autoimmune, non-viral indications. Tolerance meant complete immunosuppression withdrawal for at least one year without liver enzymes rising beyond twice the upper limit of normal. The study cohort included 8 liver transplant recipients, of whom 3 were classified as tolerant and 5 as non-tolerant. General conclusions and limits of the study: The conclusions were considered preliminary, being limited by small, heterogeneous patient numbers and non-standardized post-transplant time points. In a couple of subjects, low numbers of available donor cells limited the measurable donor-reactive repertoire. Donor-reactive sequences decreased more than third party-reactive sequences, which suggests partial antigen-specific deletion that was not related to withdrawal success. In 5 of 8 subjects, circulating donor-reactive CD4 TCRbeta sequences decreased significantly after transplant, regardless of tolerance or HCV status. Once repertoire turnover was taken into account, donor-reactive detection showed a significant reduction for CD4 in 7 of 8 subjects and for CD8 in 8 of 8. Since no allograft tissue specimens were available, donor-reactive T cells may have migrated into the graft instead of being deleted.

V is trimmed back by 4 bases and J by 3 bases, and the junction contains 3 bases that no gene match accounts for. From cysteine to phenylalanine, the CDR3 is 15 amino acids long. The sequence is cut down to CDR3 DNA, 45 bases in frame from base 1. For CDR1 and CDR2, the germline V gene (reference sequence) lists MNHEY and SMNVEV. In regard to this clone: Its antigen target is currently unknown. There are no base qualities to consult, and no much larger clone falls within one base.

Unstimulated PBMCs, after thawing, were stained for CD3, CD4 and CD8 and then FACS-sorted into CD3+CD4+ and CD3+CD8+ populations. Randomization to immunosuppression withdrawal applied to every one of the 8 studied subjects. The Qiagen DNeasy Blood and Tissue Kit was used for isolation of genomic DNA. High-throughput TCRbeta CDR3 sequencing of frozen genomic DNA was performed by immunoSEQ, including PCR amplification, mapping, bias correction and internal controls. Regarding the original processing steps: Only productive rearrangements were retained, with each unique TCRbeta sequence defined by its CDR3 nucleotide sequence together with its V and J gene. A sequence counted as donor-reactive only if the sequence showed at least 5-fold expansion in CFSE-low cells compared with unstimulated pre-transplant cells and had a frequency of at least 0.01%. To ensure at least 90% detection power, minimum frequency thresholds were set for each subject based on that subject's lowest-template unstimulated sample. Jensen-Shannon divergence between the top 1000 TCRbeta sequences after and before transplant was used to measure repertoire turnover. Changes in detection of donor-reactive sequences were assessed with two-sided Fisher's exact tests. TCRdb holds this immuneACCESS table with in-frame rearrangements only. Some clones are missing; in checked studies, unresolved V genes explain under half, and the rest has no known cause. That table furnishes V, J and clone size, whereas the DNA furnished D and trimming. The sample records 25,000 to 35,000 clones, 90% to 95% of which are singletons. The ten largest clones represent 20% to 30% of the sample.

The receptor's source is a human patient who received a liver transplant. Some T cells may have been brought in with the graft after a transplant. The sequence joins TRBV27 to TRBJ2-7; TRBD2 agrees with 13 junctional bases. The material sequenced was CD8+ T cells from blood, taken 12 months after liver transplant. The CDR3 reads CASSSGTSGNYEQYF. In nucleotides, the sequence is TGTGCCAGCAGTTCCGGGACTAGCGGGAACTACGAGCAGTACTTC.